This passage covers 20 T cell receptor beta chains from one sample sequenced in a study of technical replicates of blood from a few donors. Some clones are missing from TCRdb's copy, which holds only in-frame ones; the method was immunoSEQ multiplex PCR. Of around 14,000 clones detected, 84% appear once; the ten largest clones hold around 9.9%. Sample: PBMCs. Receptors were obtained from a human donor in good health.

This chain links TRBV6-5 with TRBJ2-2; no firm D call. V was shortened by 6 bases and J by 1 base, with 6 bases between the two germline ends. This CDR3 comprises 13 residues. CDR1 MNHEY and CDR2 SVGAGI come from the germline V gene. CDR3 coding DNA: TGTGCCAGCAGCCCGAGGAACACCGGGGAGCTGTTTTTT. Translating gives CASSPRNTGELFF.

This clone was observed a handful of times. This chain connects TRBV7-8 to TRBJ1-5; tentative D call: TRBD1 (5 bases). The germline CDR1 and CDR2 sequences are SGHVS and FQNEAQ. The V end lost 0 bases, the J end lost 5 bases, and 8 bases lay between the germline ends. The CDR3 is made up of 14 amino acids. This chain's CDR3 is CASSLARGYQPQHF. CDR3 nucleotide sequence: TGTGCCAGCAGCTTAGCGCGGGGGTATCAGCCCCAGCATTTT.

The chain uses TRBV7-9 and TRBJ2-4, with 7 nucleotides matching TRBD2. The V and J ends lost 1 base and 7 bases, in that order; junction bases with no gene match: 4. CDR1 is SEHNR, CDR2 FQNEAQ, per germline (reference sequence). CDR3 length: 14 residues. The CDR3 DNA reads as TGTGCCAGCAGCTTAGTGGGGGGGTGGAACATTCAGTACTTC. It yields the protein CASSLVGGWNIQYF. Looking up the rest from reference TRBV7-9 and TRBJ2-4 gives the full variable domain: DTGVSQNPRHKITKRGQNVTFRCDPISEHNRLYWYRQTLGQGPEFLTYFQNEAQLEKSRLLSDRFSAERPKGSFSTLEIQRTEQGDSAMYLCASSLVGGWNIQYFGAGTRLSVL.

The chain has TRBV28 and TRBJ1-1; TRBD1 matches 9 bases. This CDR3 region has 15 residues. Germline V gene lookup returns CDR1 MDHEN and CDR2 SYDVKM. The V and J ends lost 5 bases and 0 bases, in that order; junction bases with no gene match: 4. In DNA, the CDR3 is TGTGCCAGCAGTAAACGGACAGGGGTGAACACTGAAGCTTTCTTT. It encodes CASSKRTGVNTEAFF. Variable domain in full (rest from reference TRBV28 and TRBJ1-1): DVKVTQSSRYLVKRTGEKVFLECVQDMDHENMFWYRQDPGLGLRLIYFSYDVKMKEKGDIPEGYSVSREKKERFSLILESASTNQTSMYLCASSKRTGVNTEAFFGQGTRLTVV.

This sequence joins TRBV5-1 and TRBJ2-7; weak D call: TRBD2 (5 bases). Germline lookup yields CDR1 SGHRS and CDR2 YFSETQ. This CDR3 has 16 residues. Trimming removed 2 bases at V and 3 bases at J, with 18 bases between. In nucleotides, the CDR3 is TGCGCCAGCAGCTTCAGAGCAGGTCGGGATTTCTACGAGCAGTACTTC. This sequence encodes CASSFRAGRDFYEQYF. Variable domain in full (rest from reference TRBV5-1 and TRBJ2-7): KAGVTQTPRYLIKTRGQQVTLSCSPISGHRSVSWYQQTPGQGLQFLFEYFSETQRNKGNFPGRFSGRQFSNSRSEMNVSTLELGDSALYLCASSFRAGRDFYEQYFGPGTRLTVT.

The rearrangement uses TRBV27 and TRBJ2-7, with TRBD2 as a possible D gene (5 bases). Trimming stripped 5 bases from V and 6 bases from J, with 14 bases between. This CDR3 comprises 13 residues. Germline values: CDR1 MNHEY, CDR2 SMNVEV (reference sequence). The CDR3 reads CASSPRVRPEQYF. The DNA of the CDR3 is TGTGCCAGCAGTCCGAGGGTCAGACCCGAGCAGTACTTC.

The chain employs TRBV11-2 and TRBJ1-1; D is uncertain. The germline V and J ends were trimmed by 0 bases and 5 bases, with 10 bases remaining between them. Germline CDR1 and CDR2: SGHAT and FQNNGV. There are 14 residues in the CDR3. For the CDR3, the DNA is TGTGCCAGCAGCTTAGAGGGCAGAGGGACTGAAGCTTTCTTT. Translating it yields CASSLEGRGTEAFF. The full variable domain, in which reference TRBV11-2 and TRBJ1-1 provide the parts outside the CDR3, is EAGVAQSPRYKIIEKRQSVAFWCNPISGHATLYWYQQILGQGPKLLIQFQNNGVVDDSQLPKDRFSAERLKGVDSTLKIQPAKLEDSAVYLCASSLEGRGTEAFFGQGTRLTVV.

The V and J genes are TRBV11-3 and TRBJ1-1, with 8 bases that match TRBD1. CDR1 SGHNT and CDR2 YENEEA come from the germline V gene. CDR3 length: 14 residues. Losses at the gene ends were 4 bases for V and 3 bases for J; bases not matched to a gene: 4. This CDR3 is CASSSQGADTEAFF. In nucleotides, the CDR3 is TGTGCCAGCAGCTCGCAGGGGGCTGACACTGAAGCTTTCTTT.

V usage is TRBV7-9 and J usage is TRBJ2-5; TRBD1 agrees at 7 bases. Germline V CDR1 and CDR2: SEHNR, FQNEAQ (reference sequence). After removal of 8 bases from V and 4 bases from J, the junction contained 10 bases not matched to a gene. This CDR3 spans 14 amino acids. The chain's CDR3 is CASFKGGQVETQYF. The CDR3 DNA follows: TGTGCCAGCTTCAAGGGCGGACAGGTAGAGACCCAGTACTTC.

J is TRBJ2-7 and V is TRBV5-1, with D perhaps matching TRBD2 (5 bases). Trimming cost V 8 bases and J 3 bases, with 30 bases left between them. The CDR3 is made up of 18 amino acids. Germline V CDR1 and CDR2: SGHRS, YFSETQ. The CDR3 coding sequence is TGCGCCAGTGGCCCCGGGATTCTGAAATTGGGTCGGGTCTACGAGCAGTACTTC. Translating it yields CASGPGILKLGRVYEQYF.

J is TRBJ1-2 and V is TRBV25-1; D is undetermined. Trimming took 4 bases from V and 7 from J, leaving 13 bases between them. This CDR3 is 13 amino acids long. Germline values: CDR1 MGHDK, CDR2 SYGVNS. CDR3 nucleotide sequence: TGTGCCAGCAGTGCTACGGGATTTCTTGGCTACACCTTC. It translates to CASSATGFLGYTF.

The chain links TRBV30 to TRBJ2-4, with 11 bases aligning to TRBD2. V dropped 0 bases and J dropped 7; count of bases not matched to a gene: 11. CDR1 GTSNPN and CDR2 SVGIG come from the germline V gene (reference sequence). CDR3 length: 17 residues. The CDR3 nucleotides read TGTGCCTGGAGTGTACTTACTAGCGGGAGCTCCGCGAACATTCAGTACTTC. It yields the protein CAWSVLTSGSSANIQYF.

The chain is built from TRBV19 and TRBJ2-5; D may be TRBD2 (6 bases). CDR1 and CDR2 from the germline V gene are LNHDA and SQIVND (reference sequence). V lost 1 base, J lost 4 bases, and 7 bases lay in between. The CDR3 runs to 13 residues. The CDR3 region is CASSIGDSETQYF. DNA for the CDR3: TGTGCCAGTAGTATAGGGGACTCAGAGACCCAGTACTTC.

The chain combines TRBV18 with TRBJ2-1, with 9 bases fitting TRBD2. CDR1 and CDR2 (germline): KGHSH, LQKENI. V shed 3 bases and J 2 bases; nucleotides not matched to a gene: 8. This CDR3 spans 17 amino acids. The CDR3 nucleotides are TGTGCCAGCTCACCGCTTACCGGGACTAGCACCTACAATGAGCAGTTCTTC. Translated, it gives CASSPLTGTSTYNEQFF.

The count of this clone is one. The genes are TRBV6-6 and TRBJ2-7; D gene ambiguous. This CDR3 contains 12 residues. Germline-derived CDR1 and CDR2 are MNHNY and SVGAGI (reference sequence). The V gene lost 5 bases and the J gene lost 4 bases, with 9 bases spanning the gap. The CDR3: CASSPGSYEQYF. Here the CDR3 DNA reads TGTGCCAGCAGTCCAGGATCTTACGAGCAGTACTTC.

The chain joins TRBV19 to TRBJ1-1; D unclear. Trimming left V 5 bases short and J 11 bases short, with 12 bases between. The germline CDR1 and CDR2 sequences are LNHDA and SQIVND (reference sequence). The CDR3 runs 11 residues. CDR3 in amino acids: CASSLGEYAFF. The CDR3 bases are TGTGCCAGTAGTCTCGGGGAGTACGCTTTCTTT.

The chain recombines TRBV5-1 with TRBJ2-1; no reliable D call. This CDR3 spans 16 amino acids. The germline CDR1 and CDR2 sequences are SGHRS and YFSETQ. Trimming stripped 0 bases from V and 0 bases from J, with 10 bases between. CDR3 sequence reads: CASSLVWANSYNEQFF. The DNA of the CDR3 is TGCGCCAGCAGCTTGGTATGGGCAAACTCCTACAATGAGCAGTTCTTC.

The chain combines TRBV6-1 with TRBJ2-5, with D possibly TRBD1 on 6 matching bases. V was cut by 9 bases and J by 2 bases, with 13 bases left in between. The CDR3 is made up of 13 amino acids. Per germline, CDR1 MNHNS and CDR2 SASEGT. For the CDR3, the DNA is TGTGCCAGTAAAGGACAGCAGCAAGAGACCCAGTACTTC. Translation gives CASKGQQQETQYF.

The chain joins TRBV18 to TRBJ2-3; the match to TRBD2 covers 11 bases. CDR1 KGHSH and CDR2 LQKENI come from the germline V gene. The V gene end was trimmed by 6 bases and the J gene end by 4 bases; junction bases not matched to a gene: 9. This CDR3 comprises 16 residues. The CDR3 loop is CASSLGLAGSADTQYF. CDR3 in DNA: TGTGCCAGCTCGCTCGGACTAGCGGGCTCGGCAGATACGCAGTATTTT.

The rearrangement links TRBV28 to TRBJ2-5, with D hard to call. Trimming pared 5 bases from V and 2 bases from J, leaving 12 bases between. Germline loops: CDR1 MDHEN, CDR2 SYDVKM. This CDR3 has 14 amino acids. The CDR3 region has the DNA TGTGCCAGCAGTCGCTACGGGTTTCAAGAGACCCAGTACTTC. It translates to CASSRYGFQETQYF. The entire variable domain, with the rest obtained from reference TRBV28 and TRBJ2-5, is as follows: DVKVTQSSRYLVKRTGEKVFLECVQDMDHENMFWYRQDPGLGLRLIYFSYDVKMKEKGDIPEGYSVSREKKERFSLILESASTNQTSMYLCASSRYGFQETQYFGPGTRLLVL.